In this sample, the clone carrying this T cell receptor (beta chain) turned up once. This sample was taken from a study of blood T cell repertoires in COVID-19. In the study overall: COVID-19 samples collected from the United States, Italy and Spain covered acute and convalescent phases.

This CDR3 spans 17 amino acids. Trimming took 2 bases from V and 3 from J; bases not matched to a gene: 8. Per germline, CDR1 LGHNA and CDR2 YNFKEQ. Sequenced by immunoSEQ multiplex PCR; TCRdb stores in-frame clones only, minus some. The table lists 250,000 or so clones, nearly 90% of them singletons. The specimen was PBMCs or T cells enriched from blood (not recorded which). This receptor was obtained from a man aged 30-40 years who had recovered from COVID-19. The gene calls are TRBV4-2 and TRBJ2-2, with TRBD2 matching 8 bases. CDR3 loop: CASSQKTAGVDTGELFF. CDR3 sequence (DNA): TGTGCCAGCAGCCAAAAGACAGCGGGAGTGGACACCGGGGAGCTGTTTTTT.